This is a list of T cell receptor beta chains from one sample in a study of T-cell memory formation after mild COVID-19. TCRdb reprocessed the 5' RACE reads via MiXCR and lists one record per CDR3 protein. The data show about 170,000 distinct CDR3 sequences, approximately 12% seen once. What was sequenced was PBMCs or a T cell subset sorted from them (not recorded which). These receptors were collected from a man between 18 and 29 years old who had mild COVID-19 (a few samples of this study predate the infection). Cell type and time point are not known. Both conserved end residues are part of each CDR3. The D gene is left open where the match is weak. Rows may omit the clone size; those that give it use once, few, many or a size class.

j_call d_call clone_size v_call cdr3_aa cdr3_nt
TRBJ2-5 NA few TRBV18 CASSSAGVGETQYF TGTGCCAGCTCATCAGCAGGGGTCGGGGAGACCCAGTACTTC
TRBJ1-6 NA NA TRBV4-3 CASSQEPLGAGNSPLHF TGCGCCAGCAGCCAAGAGCCCCTCGGCGCAGGGAATTCACCCCTCCACTTT
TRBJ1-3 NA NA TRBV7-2 CASSLISSAGRGNTIYF TGTGCCAGCAGCTTAATATCCTCGGCCGGTCGTGGAAACACCATATATTTT
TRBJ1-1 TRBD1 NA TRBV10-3 CAISEPRDSRLAFF TGTGCCATCAGTGAGCCCCGGGACAGCCGTCTGGCTTTCTTT
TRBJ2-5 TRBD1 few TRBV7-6 CASSTSDRGGRETQYF TGTGCCAGCAGCACCTCCGACAGGGGCGGGCGAGAGACCCAGTACTTC
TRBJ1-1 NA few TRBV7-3 CASSLDGDHTEAFF TGTGCCAGCAGCTTAGACGGGGATCACACTGAAGCTTTCTTT
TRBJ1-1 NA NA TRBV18 CASSPRGAEAFF TGTGCCAGCTCACCACGGGGGGCTGAAGCTTTCTTT
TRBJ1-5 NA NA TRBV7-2 CASSLAGSGNQPQHF TGTGCCAGCAGCTTAGCTGGGTCGGGCAATCAGCCCCAGCATTTT
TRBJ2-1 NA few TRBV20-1 CSASSGTTNNEQFF TGCAGTGCTAGTTCCGGGACCACAAACAATGAGCAGTTCTTC
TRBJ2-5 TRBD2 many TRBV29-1 CSAGGAKETQYF TGCAGCGCGGGGGGGGCGAAAGAGACCCAGTACTTC
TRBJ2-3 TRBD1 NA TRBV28 CASSLLTGNTDTQYF TGTGCCAGCAGTTTATTGACAGGGAACACAGATACGCAGTATTTT
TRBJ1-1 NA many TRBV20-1 CSALSPHVQGEAFF TGCAGTGCTCTCTCCCCGCATGTTCAGGGTGAAGCTTTCTTT
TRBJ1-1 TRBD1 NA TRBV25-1 CASGLSGGTEAFF TGTGCCAGCGGATTATCAGGGGGCACTGAAGCTTTCTTT
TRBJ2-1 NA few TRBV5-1 CASRVGPEDEQFF TGCGCCAGTCGGGTTGGGCCCGAGGATGAGCAGTTCTTC
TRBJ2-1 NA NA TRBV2 CASSDWSGTEYNEQFF TGTGCCAGCAGTGATTGGTCCGGGACGGAATACAATGAGCAGTTCTTC
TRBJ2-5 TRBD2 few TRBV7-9 CASRSGGAETQYF TGTGCCAGCAGGAGCGGGGGGGCTGAGACCCAGTACTTC
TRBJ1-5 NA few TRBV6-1 CASSEILSQPQHF TGTGCCAGCAGTGAAATATTAAGTCAGCCCCAGCATTTT
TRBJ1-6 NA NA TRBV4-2 CASSQDETYNSPLHF TGTGCCAGCAGCCAAGATGAGACCTATAATTCACCCCTCCACTTT
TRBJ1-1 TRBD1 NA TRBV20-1 CSARQGAAETEAFF TGCAGTGCTAGACAGGGGGCGGCTGAAACTGAAGCTTTCTTT
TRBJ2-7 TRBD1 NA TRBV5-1 CASSLMGQSMSEQYF TGCGCCAGCAGCTTGATGGGACAGTCAATGAGTGAGCAGTACTTC
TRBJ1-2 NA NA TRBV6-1 CASSESGAYGYTF TGTGCCAGCAGTGAATCTGGGGCTTATGGCTACACCTTC
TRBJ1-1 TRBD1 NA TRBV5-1 CASSSTGANTEAFF TGCGCCAGCAGCTCGACAGGGGCCAACACTGAAGCTTTCTTT
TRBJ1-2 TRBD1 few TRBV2 CAGSRGTIIGYTF TGTGCCGGGAGCAGGGGGACTATTATTGGCTACACCTTC
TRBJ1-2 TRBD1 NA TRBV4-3 CASSHPDRDYGYTF TGCGCCAGCAGCCACCCGGACAGGGACTATGGCTACACCTTC
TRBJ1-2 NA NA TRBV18 CASSPRQATANYGYTF TGTGCCAGCTCACCTCGACAGGCCACGGCTAACTATGGCTACACCTTC
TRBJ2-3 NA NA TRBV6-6 CATSLGGTDTQYF TGTGCCACCAGTTTAGGGGGCACAGATACGCAGTATTTT
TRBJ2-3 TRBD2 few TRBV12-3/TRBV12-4 CASSALAGVTDTQYF TGTGCCAGCAGTGCCTTAGCGGGGGTCACAGATACGCAGTATTTT
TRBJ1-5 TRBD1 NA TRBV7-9 CASSPGQGRNQPQHF TGTGCCAGCAGCCCTGGACAGGGGCGCAATCAGCCCCAGCATTTT
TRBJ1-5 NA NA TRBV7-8 CASSLASGMSNQPQHF TGTGCCAGCAGCTTAGCGTCCGGGATGAGCAATCAGCCCCAGCATTTT
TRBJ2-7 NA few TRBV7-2 CASSSRGGTYEQYF TGTGCCAGCAGCTCCAGGGGTGGGACCTACGAGCAGTACTTC
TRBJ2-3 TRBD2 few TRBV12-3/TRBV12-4 CATREDNTDTQYF TGTGCCACGCGGGAGGACAACACAGATACGCAGTATTTT
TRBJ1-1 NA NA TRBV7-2 CASSPYVNTEAFF TGTGCCAGCAGCCCATACGTGAACACTGAAGCTTTCTTT
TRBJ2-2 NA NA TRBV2 CASRQDGGGELFF TGTGCCAGCAGGCAGGACGGCGGAGGGGAGCTGTTTTTT
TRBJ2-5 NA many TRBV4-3 CASSHRGSNRETQYF TGCGCCAGCAGCCATCGGGGCAGCAACCGGGAGACCCAGTACTTC
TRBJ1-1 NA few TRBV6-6 CASSPRTMNTEAFF TGTGCCAGCAGTCCCCGGACCATGAACACTGAAGCTTTCTTT
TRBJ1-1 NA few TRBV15 CATSEMKGHHLRNTEAFF TGTGCCACCAGCGAGATGAAGGGCCACCACTTAAGGAACACTGAAGCTTTCTTT
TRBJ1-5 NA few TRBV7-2 CASSSAPNQPQHF TGTGCCAGCAGCTCTGCCCCAAATCAGCCCCAGCATTTT
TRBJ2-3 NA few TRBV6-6 CASSYSLAGASTDTQYF TGTGCCAGCAGTTATAGTCTTGCGGGTGCTAGCACAGATACGCAGTATTTT
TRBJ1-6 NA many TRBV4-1 CASSHQTRGPRFRNSPLHF TGCGCCAGCAGCCACCAAACGCGGGGACCAAGGTTTCGTAATTCACCCCTCCACTTT
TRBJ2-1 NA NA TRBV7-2 CASSLEDWEDSKFF TGTGCCAGCAGCTTAGAGGATTGGGAGGACTCTAAGTTCTTC
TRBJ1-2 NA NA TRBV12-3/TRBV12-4 CASSFRHHYGYTF TGTGCCAGCAGTTTCCGCCACCACTATGGCTACACCTTC
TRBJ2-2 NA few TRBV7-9 CASSLQGSSGELFF TGTGCCAGCAGCTTGCAAGGGTCTTCCGGGGAGCTGTTTTTT
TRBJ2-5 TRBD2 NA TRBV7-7 CASSLTERGLPGTQYF TGTGCCAGCAGCTTAACGGAGCGGGGGCTCCCAGGAACCCAGTACTTC
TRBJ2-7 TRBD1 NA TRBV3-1 CASSRGQEVYEQYF TGTGCCAGCAGCCGGGGACAGGAGGTTTACGAGCAGTACTTC
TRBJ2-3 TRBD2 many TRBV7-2 CASSLRRGVDTQYF TGTGCCAGCAGCTTAAGACGGGGGGTAGATACGCAGTATTTT
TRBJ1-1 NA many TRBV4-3 CASSQEGLVNTEAFF TGCGCCAGCAGCCAAGAGGGATTGGTCAACACTGAAGCTTTCTTT
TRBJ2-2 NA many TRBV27 CASSLNGHGELFF TGTGCCAGCAGTTTAAATGGGCACGGGGAGCTGTTTTTT
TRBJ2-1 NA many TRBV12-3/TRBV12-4 CASRDGSYNEQFF TGTGCCAGCAGGGACGGCTCCTACAATGAGCAGTTCTTC
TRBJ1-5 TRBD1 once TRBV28 CASSSAGQGNQPQHF TGTGCCAGCAGTTCGGCGGGACAGGGTAATCAGCCCCAGCATTTT
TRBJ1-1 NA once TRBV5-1 CASSFSEYTEAFF TGCGCCAGCAGCTTCTCCGAGTACACTGAAGCTTTCTTT
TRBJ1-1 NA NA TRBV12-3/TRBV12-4 CASSLVTVDTEAFF TGTGCCAGCAGTTTAGTGACGGTAGACACTGAAGCTTTCTTT
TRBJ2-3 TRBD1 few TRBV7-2 CASFSHRGSTDTQYF TGTGCCAGCTTTTCCCACAGGGGGAGCACAGATACGCAGTATTTT
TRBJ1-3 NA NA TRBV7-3 CASSCRDLSRGSGNTIYF TGTGCCAGCAGCTGCCGGGACCTCTCTAGGGGCTCTGGAAACACCATATATTTT
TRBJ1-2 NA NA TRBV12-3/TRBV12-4 CASSFNSLRGYTF TGTGCCAGCAGTTTTAACAGCTTGAGGGGCTACACCTTC
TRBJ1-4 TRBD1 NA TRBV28 CASSQGGAMLDEKLFF TGTGCCAGCAGTCAGGGGGGGGCGATGCTCGATGAAAAACTGTTTTTT
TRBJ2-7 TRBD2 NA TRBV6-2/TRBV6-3 CASSPSGGADEQYF TGTGCCAGCAGTCCGAGCGGGGGGGCCGACGAGCAGTACTTC
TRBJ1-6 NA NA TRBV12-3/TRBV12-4 CASSFRGGNSPLHF TGTGCCAGCAGTTTTAGGGGAGGAAACTCACCCCTCCACTTT
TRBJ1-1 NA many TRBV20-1 CSARVRDTEAFF TGCAGTGCTAGGGTTCGCGACACTGAAGCTTTCTTT
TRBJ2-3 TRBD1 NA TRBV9 CASSRQGVADTQYF TGTGCCAGCAGCAGACAGGGGGTGGCAGATACGCAGTATTTT